These 20 T cell receptor beta chains were all obtained from the same sample, sequenced in a study of PD-1 blockade in mismatch repair-deficient tumors. Using immunoSEQ multiplex PCR, the repertoire was profiled, and TCRdb retains in-frame clones only, with some absent. The sample yields approximately 100,000 clones, roughly four fifths seen once. The input for sequencing was peripheral blood, taken roughly 35 weeks after starting pembrolizumab. The receptors originated from an adult with mismatch repair-deficient cancer.

The chain has TRBV6-5 and TRBJ2-2; the match to TRBD1 covers 10 bases. Trimming took 7 bases from V and 6 from J; bases not matched to a gene: 8. Germline V gene data show CDR1 as MNHEY and CDR2 as SVGAGI. This CDR3 contains 15 residues. This CDR3 reads CASTDRGRGAGELFF. CDR3 coding DNA: TGTGCCAGCACCGACAGGGGGCGAGGCGCCGGGGAGCTGTTTTTT.

This chain connects TRBV19 to TRBJ2-1; tentative D call: TRBD2 (5 bases). The CDR3 loop spans 14 amino acids. Per germline, CDR1 LNHDA and CDR2 SQIVND (reference sequence). The V end lost 6 bases, the J end lost 9 bases, and 18 bases lay between the germline ends. The CDR3 sequence: CASRELAQGSEQFF. The CDR3 DNA sequence: TGTGCCAGTAGAGAGTTGGCCCAAGGGAGTGAGCAGTTCTTC.

The CDR3 DNA is TGTGCCAGCAGCTTCGGCCGTAGGGGTGAAGAGACCCAGTACTTC. Amino acids: CASSFGRRGEETQYF. The chain is built from TRBV13 and TRBJ2-5, with D tentatively TRBD1 (5 bases). Germline CDR1 reads PRHDT; CDR2 reads FYEKMQ (reference sequence). This CDR3 comprises 15 residues. V was trimmed by 3 bases and J by 3 bases, leaving 14 bases between them.

The gene calls are TRBV11-2 and TRBJ2-7; possibly TRBD2 for D (6 bases). Trimming removed 1 base at V and 4 bases at J, with 11 bases between. The CDR3 runs 14 residues. Looked up from germline, CDR1 is SGHAT and CDR2 is FQNNGV. The CDR3 is CASSLGGTYYEQYF. DNA of the CDR3: TGTGCCAGCAGCTTAGGAGGGACTTATTACGAGCAGTACTTC.

This chain joins TRBV5-6 and TRBJ1-2; 7 bases map to TRBD1. Germline V gene data show CDR1 as SGHDT and CDR2 as YYEEEE. After removal of 3 bases from V and 4 bases from J, the junction contained 6 bases not matched to a gene. The CDR3 runs to 14 residues. For the CDR3, the DNA is TGTGCCAGCAGCTGGGACAGCGCAATCTATGGCTACACCTTC. It codes for CASSWDSAIYGYTF.

The chain joins TRBV5-1 to TRBJ2-2; TRBD1 agrees at 7 bases. Germline loops: CDR1 SGHRS, CDR2 YFSETQ. With 0 bases clipped from V and 4 bases from J, the junction kept 3 bases outside the gene matches. This CDR3 has 15 residues. CDR3 residues: CASSLEYRGTGELFF. The DNA of the CDR3 is TGCGCCAGCAGCTTGGAATACAGGGGCACCGGGGAGCTGTTTTTT. Based on the CDR3 plus reference TRBV5-1 and TRBJ2-2, the full variable domain is KAGVTQTPRYLIKTRGQQVTLSCSPISGHRSVSWYQQTPGQGLQFLFEYFSETQRNKGNFPGRFSGRQFSNSRSEMNVSTLELGDSALYLCASSLEYRGTGELFFGEGSRLTVL.

Comment on this clone: Other nucleotide sequences in the sample specify the same CDR3. The rearrangement joins TRBV11-2 to TRBJ2-1; D gene ambiguous. Germline V CDR1 and CDR2: SGHAT, FQNNGV. V was cut by 1 base and J by 4 bases, with 5 bases left in between. CDR3 length equals 13 residues. CDR3 DNA: TGTGCCAGCAGCTTAGTCGGATACAATGAGCAGTTCTTC. It encodes CASSLVGYNEQFF.

The rearrangement uses TRBV7-9 and TRBJ2-1, with unresolved D. Germline V gene sequence: CDR1 SEHNR, CDR2 FQNEAQ (reference sequence). V lost 5 bases and J 9 bases, leaving 11 bases between the germline ends. The length of the CDR3 is 12 residues. CDR3 in DNA: TGTGCCAGCAGCGGGCCCCCGGGTGAGCAGTTCTTC. This sequence encodes CASSGPPGEQFF.

This sequence joins TRBV9 and TRBJ2-3, with 13 bases identical to TRBD2. Germline CDR1 SGDLS, CDR2 YYNGEE. This CDR3 region has 16 residues. The V and J ends lost 4 bases and 2 bases, in that order; junction bases with no gene match: 4. In DNA, the CDR3 is TGTGCCAGCAGCTCCGGACTAGCGGGGGTCACAGATACGCAGTATTTT. It yields the protein CASSSGLAGVTDTQYF.

The chain combines TRBV7-9 with TRBJ2-1; 10 nucleotides match TRBD2. Looked up from germline, CDR1 is SEHNR and CDR2 is FQNEAQ (reference sequence). This CDR3 region has 15 residues. Germline trimming cut 1 base from V and 8 bases from J; bases unmatched to any gene: 5. Here the CDR3 reads CASSLGLAGSYEQFF. The CDR3 DNA reads as TGTGCCAGCAGCTTAGGACTAGCGGGTTCCTATGAGCAGTTCTTC.

The chain joins TRBV7-9 to TRBJ1-1, with 7 bases matching TRBD1. The CDR3 spans 12 residues. Germline V gives CDR1 SEHNR, CDR2 FQNEAQ (reference sequence). V dropped 5 bases and J dropped 9; count of bases not matched to a gene: 6. The CDR3 loop reads CASSTRTGQAFF. The CDR3 bases are TGTGCCAGCAGCACGCGGACAGGCCAAGCTTTCTTT. The full variable domain, with the rest looked up from reference TRBV7-9 and TRBJ1-1, is DTGVSQNPRHKITKRGQNVTFRCDPISEHNRLYWYRQTLGQGPEFLTYFQNEAQLEKSRLLSDRFSAERPKGSFSTLEIQRTEQGDSAMYLCASSTRTGQAFFGQGTRLTVV.

Only one count was recorded for this clone. V gene TRBV7-3 combines with J gene TRBJ2-1, with TRBD2 identical over 10 bases. V trimming: 2 bases; J trimming: 2 bases; junction bases outside the gene matches: 12. CDR1 is SGHTA, CDR2 FQGTGA, per germline. The CDR3 runs to 19 residues. CDR3 residues: CASSLGGTSDVWTYNEQFF. In DNA, the CDR3 is TGTGCCAGCAGCTTAGGGGGGACTAGCGATGTTTGGACCTACAATGAGCAGTTCTTC.

This sequence joins TRBV2 and TRBJ2-6; D unclear. Germline-derived CDR1 and CDR2 are SNHLY and FYNNEI. The CDR3 runs 15 residues. V was pared by 1 base and J by 3 bases, with 7 bases between. CDR3 protein: CASSEETVGANVLTF. The CDR3 nucleotides read TGTGCCAGCAGTGAAGAGACGGTTGGGGCCAACGTCCTGACTTTC.

The chain recombines TRBV7-8 with TRBJ1-1, with D perhaps matching TRBD1 (5 bases). There are 15 residues in the CDR3. Germline CDR1 and CDR2: SGHVS and FQNEAQ. V was cut by 4 bases and J by 4 bases, with 16 bases left in between. CDR3 in amino acids: CASSSQPGTSTEAFF. CDR3 in DNA: TGTGCCAGCAGCTCTCAACCCGGGACCTCCACTGAAGCTTTCTTT. Drawing the rest from reference TRBV7-8 and TRBJ1-1, the complete variable domain is GAGVSQSPRYKVAKRGQDVALRCDPISGHVSLFWYQQALGQGPEFLTYFQNEAQLDKSGLPSDRFFAERPEGSVSTLKIQRTQQEDSAVYLCASSSQPGTSTEAFFGQGTRLTVV.

This clone was seen only a few times. The gene calls are TRBV6-1 and TRBJ2-1, with D perhaps TRBD2 (6 bases). The CDR3 spans 16 residues. The germline V and J ends were trimmed by 2 bases and 4 bases, with 15 bases remaining between them. Germline CDR1 and CDR2: MNHNS and SASEGT. The CDR3 here is CASSEYTSLLYNEQFF. CDR3 nucleotides: TGTGCCAGCAGTGAATATACTAGCCTCCTTTACAATGAGCAGTTCTTC.

This chain links TRBV19 with TRBJ2-2; 8 nucleotides line up with TRBD2. Germline V gene data show CDR1 as LNHDA and CDR2 as SQIVND (reference sequence). Germline trimming cut 2 bases from V and 1 base from J; bases unmatched to any gene: 0. CDR3 length: 15 amino acids. For the CDR3, the DNA is TGTGCCAGTAGTATACTAGCGGGGAACACCGGGGAGCTGTTTTTT. This gives the protein CASSILAGNTGELFF.

The rearrangement uses TRBV5-1 and TRBJ2-7, with D tentatively TRBD1 or TRBD2 (5 bases each). Trimming stripped 4 bases from V and 6 bases from J, with 17 bases between. CDR1 SGHRS and CDR2 YFSETQ come from the germline V gene. The CDR3 extends over 14 amino acids. CDR3 DNA: TGCGCCAGCAGCCTCGGGACGCAGTCCGTCGAGCAGTACTTC. Its translation is CASSLGTQSVEQYF.

Only one count was recorded for this clone. The chain joins TRBV7-2 to TRBJ1-3, with D perhaps TRBD1 (6 bases). Germline V CDR1 and CDR2: SGHTA, FQGNSA. The CDR3 spans 12 residues. V was trimmed by 8 bases and J by 8 bases, leaving 13 bases between them. The CDR3, as DNA: TGTGCCAGCGGGAGCAGGGGATACACCATATATTTT. It is translated as CASGSRGYTIYF.

The J gene is TRBJ1-2, the V gene TRBV7-2, with a possible D match to TRBD1 (6 bases). Trimming took 5 bases from V and 3 from J, leaving 16 bases between them. The CDR3 spans 15 residues. CDR1 and CDR2 (germline): SGHTA, FQGNSA. CDR3 in amino acids: CASSVNREIYYGYTF. The CDR3 DNA is TGTGCCAGCAGCGTTAACAGGGAAATATACTATGGCTACACCTTC.

V gene TRBV30 combines with J gene TRBJ2-2, with 8 bases identical to TRBD2. CDR1 is GTSNPN, CDR2 SVGIG, per germline (reference sequence). V trimming: 4 bases; J trimming: 2 bases; junction bases outside the gene matches: 3. The CDR3 sequence is 14 residues long. The DNA of the CDR3 is TGTGCCTGGACCTTAGCGGGAAACACCGGGGAGCTGTTTTTT. This gives the protein CAWTLAGNTGELFF.